The 18 T cell receptor beta chains below all came from one sample that was sequenced in a study of T cell responses to AZD1222 COVID-19 vaccine. Here immunoSEQ multiplex PCR was the method, and the copy in TCRdb shows in-frame clones only, minus some. The sample consists of under 110,000 clones, 80% to 95% of them appearing once. The sequencing here drew on peripheral blood, taken 28 days after the second AZD1222 dose. Receptors originate from an adult who received the AZD1222 COVID-19 vaccine.

The chain couples TRBV6-5 to TRBJ1-4; perhaps TRBD1 as D (5 bases). The germline V and J ends were trimmed by 7 bases and 8 bases, with 17 bases remaining between them. The CDR3 spans 14 residues. Germline assignment: CDR1 MNHEY and CDR2 SVGAGI. The CDR3 coding sequence is TGTGCCAGCACCTCCGGGGGGATGGAGGAAAAACTGTTTTTT. It encodes CASTSGGMEEKLFF.

The chain carries TRBV9 and TRBJ2-3; D may be TRBD1 (5 bases). The CDR3 is 15 amino acids. Germline V gene data show CDR1 as SGDLS and CDR2 as YYNGEE. Trimming took off 4 bases at V and 0 bases at J, with 12 bases between the two ends. For the CDR3, the DNA is TGTGCCAGCAGCCCCCAGGGTGGGAGCACAGATACGCAGTATTTT. Amino acids: CASSPQGGSTDTQYF. Variable domain in full (rest from reference TRBV9 and TRBJ2-3): DSGVTQTPKHLITATGQRVTLRCSPRSGDLSVYWYQQSLDQGLQFLIQYYNGEERAKGNILERFSAQQFPDLHSELNLSSLELGDSALYFCASSPQGGSTDTQYFGPGTRLTVL.

The chain is built from TRBV5-1 and TRBJ2-2; D possibly uses TRBD1 or TRBD2 (5 bases each). Deletions cut 5 bases from V and 2 bases from J, with 13 bases between. CDR3 size: 15 residues. Germline V lookup: CDR1 SGHRS, CDR2 YFSETQ. The CDR3 DNA reads TGCGCCAGCAGTCGGGGCAGACAAAACACCGGGGAGCTGTTTTTT. Translated, it gives CASSRGRQNTGELFF.

J is TRBJ1-3 and V is TRBV25-1; TRBD1 agrees at 10 bases. CDR1 MGHDK and CDR2 SYGVNS come from the germline V gene. Trimming at V came to 5 bases and at J to 2 bases, leaving 3 bases not matched to a gene. The CDR3 loop spans 15 amino acids. CDR3 sequence: CASSRQGAAGNTIYF. CDR3 DNA: TGTGCCAGCAGTCGACAGGGGGCGGCTGGAAACACCATATATTTT.

The chain is built from TRBV7-9 and TRBJ2-1, with 8 bases lining up with TRBD2. Germline CDR1 is SEHNR and CDR2 is FQNEAQ (reference sequence). Trimming took 5 bases from V and 6 from J; bases not matched to a gene: 12. There are 16 residues in the CDR3. For the CDR3, the DNA is TGTGCCAGCAGCCCAAAGGGGCAGCGGGGGATCAATGAGCAGTTCTTC. Translation gives CASSPKGQRGINEQFF.

J is TRBJ2-1 and V is TRBV3-1 (or the pseudogene TRBV3-2); D not resolved. V was pared by 0 bases and J by 8 bases, with 14 bases between. CDR3 length: 15 amino acids. The germline gives CDR1 LGHDT, CDR2 YNNKEL (reference sequence). In DNA, the CDR3 is TGTGCCAGCAGCCAAGATCGCTCCCTGCGCCATGAGCAGTTCTTC. It yields the protein CASSQDRSLRHEQFF.

This chain links TRBV20-1 with TRBJ1-6; D not resolved. Germline lookup yields CDR1 DFQATT and CDR2 SNEGSKA (reference sequence). The CDR3 is 13 amino acids. The V end was cut by 3 bases, the J end by 3 bases, with 6 bases between. Here the CDR3 reads CSASVGYNSPLHF. For the CDR3, the DNA is TGCAGTGCTAGTGTAGGCTATAATTCACCCCTCCACTTT.

This chain uses TRBV7-9 with TRBJ1-6; D unresolved. Looked up from germline, CDR1 is SEHNR and CDR2 is FQNEAQ (reference sequence). Trimming took 0 bases from V and 7 from J, leaving 10 bases between them. The CDR3 loop spans 15 amino acids. Here the CDR3 reads CASSLAGGNNSPLHF. For the CDR3, the DNA is TGTGCCAGCAGCTTAGCTGGAGGGAACAATTCACCCCTCCACTTT.

This sequence joins TRBV11-1 and TRBJ2-3, with a tentative D call TRBD2 (5 bases). This CDR3 contains 11 residues. Per the germline V gene, CDR1 is SGHAT and CDR2 is FQDESV (reference sequence). The V end lost 4 bases, the J end lost 6 bases, and 5 bases lay between the germline ends. The CDR3 loop is CASSSGDTQYF. The CDR3 DNA reads TGTGCCAGCAGCTCGGGGGATACGCAGTATTTT.

This rearrangement joins TRBV9 to TRBJ1-2, with D maybe TRBD1 (5 bases). This CDR3 spans 14 amino acids. V lost 0 bases and J 4 bases, leaving 10 bases between the germline ends. Germline V gene data show CDR1 as SGDLS and CDR2 as YYNGEE. CDR3 DNA: TGTGCCAGCAGCGTAGAAGGGGACCTCTATGGCTACACCTTC. Protein sequence: CASSVEGDLYGYTF.

V usage is TRBV19 and J usage is TRBJ1-2; 7 nucleotides agree with TRBD1. The CDR3 runs 14 residues. Germline values: CDR1 LNHDA, CDR2 SQIVND (reference sequence). The V and J ends lost 5 bases and 5 bases, in that order; junction bases with no gene match: 8. The CDR3 loop reads CASSDEGRGYGYTF. CDR3 DNA: TGTGCCAGTAGTGACGAAGGCAGGGGGTATGGCTACACCTTC.

As DNA, the CDR3 is TGTGCCAGCAATTTAGGACAGAACACTGAAGCTTTCTTT. It encodes CASNLGQNTEAFF. The chain recombines TRBV9 with TRBJ1-1, with D possibly matching TRBD1 (5 bases). Germline V lookup: CDR1 SGDLS, CDR2 YYNGEE. The CDR3 extends over 13 amino acids. The V end was cut by 6 bases, the J end by 1 base, with 10 bases between.

The V and J genes are TRBV27 and TRBJ1-1; D remains unclear. The CDR3 runs 15 residues. The germline V gene has CDR1 MNHEY and CDR2 SMNVEV (reference sequence). Trimming took off 4 bases at V and 1 base at J, with 13 bases between the two ends. The CDR3 protein is CASSSLLPGNTEAFF. The CDR3 bases are TGTGCCAGCAGTTCCCTCCTCCCGGGGAACACTGAAGCTTTCTTT.

This chain joins TRBV14 and TRBJ1-2; 7 positions match TRBD1. The CDR3 is 14 residues long. V lost 1 base, J lost 8 bases, and 7 bases stayed unmatched. The germline CDR1 and CDR2 sequences are SGHDN and FVKESK. The CDR3 bases are TGTGCCAGCAGCCAAGCCCGGTCAGGGGGGGGCTACACCTTC. Its translation is CASSQARSGGGYTF. Based on the CDR3 plus reference TRBV14 and TRBJ1-2, the full variable domain is EAGVTQFPSHSVIEKGQTVTLRCDPISGHDNLYWYRRVMGKEIKFLLHFVKESKQDESGMPNNRFLAERTGGTYSTLKVQPAELEDSGVYFCASSQARSGGGYTFGSGTRLTVV.

The V call is TRBV7-3, the J call TRBJ2-5, with D tentatively TRBD2 (7 bases). Per the germline V gene, CDR1 is SGHTA and CDR2 is FQGTGA. CDR3 length: 14 residues. Trimming shortened V by 2 bases and J by 1 base, and 8 bases separated the two germline ends. The CDR3 is CASSLAGAQETQYF. In DNA form, the CDR3 reads TGTGCCAGCAGCTTAGCGGGGGCCCAAGAGACCCAGTACTTC.

The chain recombines TRBV30 with TRBJ1-5; 7 nucleotides agree with TRBD1. This CDR3 has 14 amino acids. V lost 1 base to trimming and J lost 7 bases; unmatched junction nucleotides: 7. In germline, CDR1 is GTSNPN, CDR2 SVGIG (reference sequence). CDR3 DNA: TGTGCCTGGAGTGCTACAGGGGTCGGGCAGCCCCAGCATTTT. The encoded protein is CAWSATGVGQPQHF.

The rearrangement joins TRBV5-1 to TRBJ1-1; a weak D match, TRBD1 (5 bases). Germline loops: CDR1 SGHRS, CDR2 YFSETQ. The CDR3 length is 13 residues. Trimming pared 5 bases from V and 3 bases from J, leaving 11 bases between. The CDR3: CASSWRGDTEAFF. CDR3 DNA: TGCGCCAGCAGTTGGAGGGGAGACACTGAAGCTTTCTTT.

This chain joins TRBV27 and TRBJ2-3; 9 nucleotides align to TRBD1. CDR3 length: 13 residues. Per germline, CDR1 MNHEY and CDR2 SMNVEV (reference sequence). The CDR3 reads CIAGTGITDTQYF. The CDR3 DNA reads as TGTATTGCCGGGACAGGGATCACAGATACGCAGTATTTT.